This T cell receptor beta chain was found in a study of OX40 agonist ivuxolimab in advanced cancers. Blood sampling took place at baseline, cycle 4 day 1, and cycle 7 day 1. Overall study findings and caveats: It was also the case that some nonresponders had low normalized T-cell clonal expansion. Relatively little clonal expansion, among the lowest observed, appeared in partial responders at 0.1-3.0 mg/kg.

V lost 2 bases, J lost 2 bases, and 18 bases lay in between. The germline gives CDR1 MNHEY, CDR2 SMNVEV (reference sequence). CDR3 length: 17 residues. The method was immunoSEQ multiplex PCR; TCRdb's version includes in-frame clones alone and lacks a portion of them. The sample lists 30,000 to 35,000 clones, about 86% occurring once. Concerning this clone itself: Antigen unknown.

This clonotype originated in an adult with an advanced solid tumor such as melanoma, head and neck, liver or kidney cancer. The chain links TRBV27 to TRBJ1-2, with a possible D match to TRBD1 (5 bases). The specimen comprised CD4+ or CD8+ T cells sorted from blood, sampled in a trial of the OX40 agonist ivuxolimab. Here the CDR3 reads CASSLTSDRVANYGYTF. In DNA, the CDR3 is TGTGCCAGCAGTTTAACAAGTGACAGAGTTGCCAACTATGGCTACACCTTC.